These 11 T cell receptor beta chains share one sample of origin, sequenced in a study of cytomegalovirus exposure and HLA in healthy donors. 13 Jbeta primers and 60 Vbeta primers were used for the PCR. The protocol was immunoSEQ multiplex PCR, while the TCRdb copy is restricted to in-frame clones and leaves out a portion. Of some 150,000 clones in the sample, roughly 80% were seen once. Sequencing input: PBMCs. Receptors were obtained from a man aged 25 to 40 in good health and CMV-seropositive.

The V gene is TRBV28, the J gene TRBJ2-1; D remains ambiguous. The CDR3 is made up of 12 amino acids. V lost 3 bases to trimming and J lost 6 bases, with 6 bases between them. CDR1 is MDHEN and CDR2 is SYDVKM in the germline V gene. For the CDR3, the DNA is TGTGCCAGCAGTTTGGAGATCAATGAGCAGTTCTTC. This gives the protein CASSLEINEQFF.

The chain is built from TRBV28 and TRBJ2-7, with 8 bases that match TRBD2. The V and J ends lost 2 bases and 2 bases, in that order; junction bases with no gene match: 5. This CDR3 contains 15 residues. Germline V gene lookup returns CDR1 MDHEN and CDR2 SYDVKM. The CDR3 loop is CASSLGMREAYEQYF. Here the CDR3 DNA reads TGTGCCAGCAGTTTAGGTATGCGGGAGGCCTACGAGCAGTACTTC.

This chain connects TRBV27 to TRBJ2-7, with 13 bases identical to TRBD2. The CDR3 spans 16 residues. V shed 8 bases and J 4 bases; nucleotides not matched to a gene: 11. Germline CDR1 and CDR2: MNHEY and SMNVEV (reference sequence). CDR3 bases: TGTGCCAGCTATTTCTGGTCGACTAGCGGGGGGTACGAGCAGTACTTC. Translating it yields CASYFWSTSGGYEQYF.

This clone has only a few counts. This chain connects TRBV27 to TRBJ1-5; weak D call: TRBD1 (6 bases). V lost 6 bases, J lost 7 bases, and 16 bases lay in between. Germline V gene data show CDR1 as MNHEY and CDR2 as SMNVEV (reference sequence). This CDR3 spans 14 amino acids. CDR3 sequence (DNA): TGTGCCAGCAGCCTCGGGGGGCGGAGGCAGCCCCAGCATTTT. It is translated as CASSLGGRRQPQHF.

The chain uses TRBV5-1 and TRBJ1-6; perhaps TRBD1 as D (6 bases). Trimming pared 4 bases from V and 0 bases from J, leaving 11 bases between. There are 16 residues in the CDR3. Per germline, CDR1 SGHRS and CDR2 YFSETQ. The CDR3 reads CASSQTGPSYNSPLHF. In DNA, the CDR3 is TGCGCCAGCAGCCAAACAGGGCCCTCCTATAATTCACCCCTCCACTTT.

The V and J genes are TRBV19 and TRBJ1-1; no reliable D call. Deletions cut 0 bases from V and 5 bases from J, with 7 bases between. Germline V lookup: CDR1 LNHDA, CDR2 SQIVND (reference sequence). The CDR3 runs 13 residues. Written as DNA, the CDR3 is TGTGCCAGTAGTATAGACGGGGAGACTGAAGCTTTCTTT. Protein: CASSIDGETEAFF. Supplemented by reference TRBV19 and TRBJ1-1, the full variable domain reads DGGITQSPKYLFRKEGQNVTLSCEQNLNHDAMYWYRQDPGQGLRLIYYSQIVNDFQKGDIAEGYSVSREKKESFPLTVTSAQKNPTAFYLCASSIDGETEAFFGQGTRLTVV.

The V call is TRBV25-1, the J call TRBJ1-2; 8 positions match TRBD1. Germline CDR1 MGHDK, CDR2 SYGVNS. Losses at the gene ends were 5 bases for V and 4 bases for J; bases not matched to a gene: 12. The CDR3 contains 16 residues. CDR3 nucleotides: TGTGCCAGCAGTAGGCCACAGGGGGGAAATTCCTATGGCTACACCTTC. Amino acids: CASSRPQGGNSYGYTF.

CDR3 in DNA: TGTGCCAGCTCACCGAGGGAAGGGCGTAATAATTCACCCCTCCACTTT. Translated: CASSPREGRNNSPLHF. The V call is TRBV18, the J call TRBJ1-6; D gene unclear. Looked up from germline, CDR1 is KGHSH and CDR2 is LQKENI. This CDR3 contains 16 residues. The V end was cut by 3 bases, the J end by 5 bases, with 14 bases between.

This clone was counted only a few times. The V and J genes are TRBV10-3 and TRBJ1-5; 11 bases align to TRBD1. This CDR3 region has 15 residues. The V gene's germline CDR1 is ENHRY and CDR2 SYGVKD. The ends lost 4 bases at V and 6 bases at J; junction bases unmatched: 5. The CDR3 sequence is CAISGGQGELQPQHF. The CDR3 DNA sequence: TGTGCCATCAGTGGGGGACAGGGGGAGCTTCAGCCCCAGCATTTT.

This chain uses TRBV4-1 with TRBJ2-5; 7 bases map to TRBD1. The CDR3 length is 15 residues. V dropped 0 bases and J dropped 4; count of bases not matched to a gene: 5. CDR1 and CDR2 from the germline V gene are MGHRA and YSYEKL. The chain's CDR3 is CASSQDGNRGETQYF. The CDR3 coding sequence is TGCGCCAGCAGCCAAGATGGCAACAGGGGAGAGACCCAGTACTTC.

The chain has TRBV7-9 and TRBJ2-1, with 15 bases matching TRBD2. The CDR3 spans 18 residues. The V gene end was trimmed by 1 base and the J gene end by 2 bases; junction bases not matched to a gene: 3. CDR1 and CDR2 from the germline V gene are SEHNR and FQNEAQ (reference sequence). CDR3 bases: TGTGCCAGCAGCTTAGAGGGACTAGCGGGAGGCCCCTACAATGAGCAGTTCTTC. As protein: CASSLEGLAGGPYNEQFF.